This T cell receptor (beta chain) was recorded in a study of shared clonotypes between healthy human individuals. The wider study: Aged between 18 and 49, the donors were a couple of women and three men.

As regards this clone: Antigen: not known.

Trimming left V 5 bases short and J 2 bases short, with 19 bases between. Germline V lookup: CDR1 LNHDA, CDR2 SQIVND (reference sequence). The CDR3 loop spans 17 amino acids. The study, taken as a whole, reports: Memory subsets had estimated richness that was generally smaller than that of naive subsets.

On sorted subsets, replicate PCRs used about 0.2 ug DNA, or 25,000 to 35,000 T cell genomes. Only in-frame clones appear in the TCRdb table, and some are missing; sequencing was by immunoSEQ multiplex PCR. There are over a million clones in the sample; about 98.5% occur only once, and around 0.33% lies in the top ten. This chain links TRBV19 with TRBJ2-1; D gene uncertain. The sequence was collected from a man aged 25 to 40 in good health. Sequencing was performed on naive CD4+ T cells sorted from blood. As to subset: CD45RA+ positively selected. The DNA of the CDR3 is TGTGCCAGTAGTGGCCCCCTTTGGACCCTCGCCTACAATGAGCAGTTCTTC. It translates to CASSGPLWTLAYNEQFF.